This T cell receptor beta chain was sequenced during a study of siplizumab effects on memory and regulatory T cells. General study results and limits: Naive or memory phenotype was unassignable for roughly 75-96% of proliferating CD4+ or CD8+ clones. Proliferating siplizumab-culture Treg suppressive function went unconfirmed. Treg origin accounted for an average of roughly 70% of mappable alloreactive CD4+ clones with siplizumab and 25% to 30% in controls. Naive T cells were seen as more diverse than memory cells and as major alloresponse contributors.

Remarks on this clone: As yet, its antigen is unknown.

The V gene end was trimmed by 4 bases and the J gene end by 0 bases; junction bases not matched to a gene: 6. There are 16 residues in the CDR3. Germline V gives CDR1 MNHEY, CDR2 SMNVEV (reference sequence). This table comes from immunoSEQ multiplex PCR, and its TCRdb copy is limited to in-frame clones, with some not included. The sample records about 85,000 clones, 95% being singletons. The sequencing sample was made of CD8+ T cells sorted from blood. The rearrangement joins TRBV27 to TRBJ2-1, with 7 bases that match TRBD2. The receptor's source is a human donor in good health. The CDR3 DNA is TGTGCCAGCAGTTCACCAGCGGGATACTCCTACAATGAGCAGTTCTTC. Translated, it gives CASSSPAGYSYNEQFF.